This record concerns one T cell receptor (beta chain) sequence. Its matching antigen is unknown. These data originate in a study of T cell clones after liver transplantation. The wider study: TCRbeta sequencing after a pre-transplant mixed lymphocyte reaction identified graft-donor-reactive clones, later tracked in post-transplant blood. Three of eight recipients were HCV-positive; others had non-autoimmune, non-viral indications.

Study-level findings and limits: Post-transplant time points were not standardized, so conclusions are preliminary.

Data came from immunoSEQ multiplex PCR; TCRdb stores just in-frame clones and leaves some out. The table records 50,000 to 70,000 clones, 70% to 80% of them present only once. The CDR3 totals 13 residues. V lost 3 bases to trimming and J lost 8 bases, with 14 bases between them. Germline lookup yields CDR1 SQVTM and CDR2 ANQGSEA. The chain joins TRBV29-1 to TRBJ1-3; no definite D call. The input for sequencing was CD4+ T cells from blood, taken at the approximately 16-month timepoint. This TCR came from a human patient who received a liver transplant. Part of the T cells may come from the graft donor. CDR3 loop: CSVELNEVDTIYF. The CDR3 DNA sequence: TGCAGCGTTGAGCTCAACGAGGTCGACACCATATATTTT.